The entry that follows covers one T cell receptor (beta chain) sequence. This record comes from a study of shared clonotypes between healthy human individuals. The length of the CDR3 is 14 residues. V dropped 6 bases and J dropped 4; count of bases not matched to a gene: 6. CDR1 is MDHEN and CDR2 is SYDVKM in the germline V gene. Sequencing was performed with immunoSEQ multiplex PCR; in TCRdb, only in-frame clones are kept and a portion is missing. The table lists about 1.9 million clones, approximately 92% of them singletons. Positively selected for CCR7, the CD45RO-negative cells used as naive CD8 cells excluded terminally differentiated effector memory CD45RA+ cells. Only Caucasian adults living in Nashville, Tennessee made up the donor group.

The chain recombines TRBV28 with TRBJ2-1; 7 bases map to TRBD2. The clonotype originates from a man between 18 and 35 years old in good health. Some clones in this sample may be carry-over from other donors' samples. Material for sequencing was naive CD8+ T cells from PBMCs. This chain's CDR3 is CASRRAGLYNEQFF. The CDR3 region has the DNA TGTGCCAGCAGGCGAGCGGGGCTATACAATGAGCAGTTCTTC.